This T cell receptor (beta chain) appears in the sequencing data of a study of shared clonotypes between healthy human individuals. Germline V CDR1 and CDR2: SGHVS, FNYEAQ. The CDR3 runs to 18 residues. V lost 0 bases to trimming and J lost 4 bases, with 19 bases between them. Method: immunoSEQ multiplex PCR; TCRdb's copy keeps in-frame clones and lacks some. The repertoire holds about 590,000 clones, with about 95% as singletons. CD45RO negativity and positive selection for CCR7 defined naive CD8 cells, a population that excluded terminally differentiated effector memory CD45RA+ cells. Material for sequencing was naive CD8+ T cells sorted from blood. This rearrangement joins TRBV7-6 to TRBJ1-5, with D perhaps matching TRBD1 (5 bases). The source is a woman aged 30 to 39 in good health. The DNA of the CDR3 is TGTGCCAGCAGCTTAGCGCCACCCCGGGGCAGGGCGAATCAGCCCCAGCATTTT. Translating it yields CASSLAPPRGRANQPQHF.